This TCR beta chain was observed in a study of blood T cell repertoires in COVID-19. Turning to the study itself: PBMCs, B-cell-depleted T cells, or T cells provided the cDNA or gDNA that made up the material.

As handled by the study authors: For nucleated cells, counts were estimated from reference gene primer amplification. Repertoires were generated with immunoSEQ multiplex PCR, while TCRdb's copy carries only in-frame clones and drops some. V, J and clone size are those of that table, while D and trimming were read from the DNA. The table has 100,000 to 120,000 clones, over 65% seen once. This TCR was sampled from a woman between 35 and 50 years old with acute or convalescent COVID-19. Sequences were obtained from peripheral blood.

The CDR3 DNA reads as TGCAGTGCTAGGGAGGGGGGCTACACCTTC. Translation: CSAREGGYTF. V and J are TRBV20-1 and TRBJ1-2; D is possibly TRBD1 (5 bases). V dropped 3 bases and J dropped 8 bases, with 7 bases sitting between them. Germline V lookup: CDR1 DFQATT, CDR2 SNEGSKA (reference sequence). CDR3 length: 10 amino acids.